A single sample is the source of the 14 T cell receptor beta chains below, sequenced in a study of OX40 agonist ivuxolimab in advanced cancers. Produced via immunoSEQ multiplex PCR; TCRdb's table is partial and in-frame only. The data contain 15,000 to 20,000 clones, more than 75% of them seen just once; the ten biggest clones take up 40% to 55%. This specimen was CD4+ or CD8+ T cells sorted from blood, taken in a trial of the OX40 agonist ivuxolimab. These receptors were obtained from an adult with an advanced solid tumor such as melanoma, head and neck, liver or kidney cancer.

This rearrangement joins TRBV6-6 to TRBJ2-7; D may be TRBD2 (5 bases). CDR1 and CDR2 from the germline V gene are MNHNY and SVGAGI (reference sequence). V gave up 5 bases and J gave up 3 bases, with 8 bases separating them. This CDR3 spans 12 amino acids. CDR3 bases: TGTGCCAGCAGTCCAGAGGGCTACGAGCAGTACTTC. It yields the protein CASSPEGYEQYF.

The V gene is TRBV27, the J gene TRBJ2-7, with 10 bases fitting TRBD2. The germline V gene encodes CDR1 MNHEY and CDR2 SMNVEV (reference sequence). This CDR3 has 13 residues. V gave up 8 bases and J gave up 4 bases; unmatched junction bases: 5. This CDR3 is CASRGLASYEQYF. Written as DNA, the CDR3 is TGTGCCAGCCGGGGACTAGCGAGTTACGAGCAGTACTTC.

In its sample, this clone was seen once. This chain links TRBV10-2 with TRBJ1-5; a possible D gene is TRBD1 (6 bases). The CDR3 loop spans 14 amino acids. V lost 5 bases and J lost 0, with 8 bases in between. The germline CDR1 and CDR2 sequences are WSHSY and SAAADI. This CDR3 reads CASSSGASNQPQHF. The CDR3 region has the DNA TGCGCCAGCAGTTCAGGGGCTAGCAATCAGCCCCAGCATTTT.

CDR3 protein: CASSTPANEQFF. The CDR3 DNA reads TGTGCCAGCAGCACCCCGGCCAATGAGCAGTTCTTC. V gene TRBV7-2 combines with J gene TRBJ2-1; no reliable D call. CDR3 length: 12 residues. V lost 5 bases and J 6 bases, leaving 8 bases between the germline ends. Germline-derived CDR1 and CDR2 are SGHTA and FQGNSA.

The CDR3 bases are TGCGCCAGCACCCTTTACAGGGGGCCTGGGGAGACCCAGTACTTC. This gives the protein CASTLYRGPGETQYF. The chain has TRBV4-3 and TRBJ2-5; 9 nucleotides match TRBD1. The CDR3 is 15 amino acids. Trimming cost V 7 bases and J 5 bases; bases outside gene matches: 11. Germline V gene sequence: CDR1 LGHNA, CDR2 YSLEER.

In this sample, this clone turned up once. CDR3 DNA: TGTGCCAGCAGCAGCACTAGCGGCACAGATACGCAGTATTTT. Amino acid sequence: CASSSTSGTDTQYF. The rearrangement links TRBV4-2 to TRBJ2-3; the match to TRBD2 covers 7 bases. This CDR3 has 14 residues. CDR1 LGHNA and CDR2 YNFKEQ come from the germline V gene. The junction had 3 bases not matched to a gene; V was cut back by 5 bases and J by 1 base.

This chain links TRBV6-6 with TRBJ1-5; D gene ambiguous. The CDR3 length is 13 residues. Trimming removed 0 bases from V and 5 bases from J, with 5 bases in between. CDR1 and CDR2 (germline): MNHNY, SVGAGI (reference sequence). The CDR3 coding sequence is TGTGCCAGCAGTTACTCGAGGGATCAGCCCCAGCATTTT. Protein: CASSYSRDQPQHF.

The chain combines TRBV13 with TRBJ2-5, with D possibly being TRBD1 (5 bases). The length of the CDR3 is 14 residues. V lost 5 bases to trimming and J lost 0 bases, with 10 bases between them. Germline lookup yields CDR1 PRHDT and CDR2 FYEKMQ (reference sequence). CDR3 in amino acids: CASSATGYQETQYF. CDR3 DNA: TGTGCCAGCAGCGCCACAGGCTACCAAGAGACCCAGTACTTC.

V gene TRBV19 combines with J gene TRBJ2-5; 9 bases match TRBD1. The J call may be incorrect, as the DNA end agrees better with TRBJ2-7. Germline V gene data show CDR1 as LNHDA and CDR2 as SQIVND (reference sequence). The CDR3 extends over 17 amino acids. The CDR3 is CASSKPDRGVGSYEQYF. The CDR3 DNA reads TGTGCCAGTAGTAAACCGGACAGGGGAGTAGGCTCCTACGAGCAGTACTTC.

V usage is TRBV19 and J usage is TRBJ1-1; D may be TRBD1 (6 bases). Germline V lookup: CDR1 LNHDA, CDR2 SQIVND (reference sequence). The V end lost 2 bases, the J end lost 2 bases, and 9 bases lay between the germline ends. The CDR3 spans 14 residues. The CDR3 sequence is CASSITGSNTEAFF. CDR3 DNA sequence: TGTGCCAGTAGTATAACAGGGTCAAACACTGAAGCTTTCTTT.

The chain has TRBV11-2 and TRBJ2-7; D is undetermined. Between the trimmed V and J ends, which lost 5 bases and 0 bases, there was a span of 17 bases. Germline lookup yields CDR1 SGHAT and CDR2 FQNNGV. This CDR3 contains 16 residues. The CDR3 here is CASSRKSDGPSYEQYF. The CDR3 DNA is TGTGCCAGCAGCCGAAAATCAGACGGCCCCTCCTACGAGCAGTACTTC.

A remark on this clone: No conserved phenylalanine or tryptophan ends this CDR3, so it is likely a read error. Because the CDR3's place on the DNA is in doubt, the DNA is left out and the CDR3 is given as listed by TCRdb. V is TRBV5-1 and J is TRBJ1-4. The CDR3 is 11 amino acids long, termini counted. Germline loops: CDR1 SGHRS, CDR2 YFSETQ. The CDR3 loop reads CASSLHHDSLP.

The rearrangement joins TRBV10-3 to TRBJ1-5, with TRBD1 as a possible D gene (6 bases). This CDR3 is built from 15 residues. Germline CDR1 reads ENHRY; CDR2 reads SYGVKD. Trimming shortened V by 2 bases and J by 1 base, and 9 bases separated the two germline ends. CDR3 in DNA: TGTGCCATCAGTGAGAGGACAGCGAGCAATCAGCCCCAGCATTTT. This translates into CAISERTASNQPQHF.

This chain uses TRBV19 with TRBJ2-5; D not resolved. The DNA end is a closer match to TRBJ2-7, so the J assignment may be wrong. CDR3 size: 14 residues. From germline, CDR1 is LNHDA and CDR2 SQIVND (reference sequence). The CDR3 reads CASSIGLNSYEQYF. In DNA, the CDR3 is TGTGCCAGTAGTATCGGCCTGAATTCCTACGAGCAGTACTTC.